The following is a T cell receptor (beta chain) sequence with its context. Antigen unknown. The read gets to within 3 residues of the CDR3 end, and the germline J gene fills in the rest. Deletions cut 5 bases from V and 12 bases from J, with 30 bases between. Germline CDR1 and CDR2: SGHRS and YFSETQ. The CDR3 has 18 amino acids. This sample stems from a study of T cells in women clearing cervical HPV infection. Findings and limits, study-wide: Richness plus V gene abundances separated cases from controls with AUC 0.8 to 0.85. Controls had more TRBV6-7 (approximately 0.16%) than cases (roughly 0.11%).

Using immunoSEQ multiplex PCR, the repertoire was profiled, and TCRdb retains in-frame clones only, with some absent. The sample data list around 24,000 clones. The V and J genes are TRBV5-1 and TRBJ1-6; no firm D call. This sequence originates from a woman aged 18-70 years with a cervical HPV16 infection that either progressed to CIN3+ or cleared (not recorded which). Sequenced: blood buffy coat. CDR3 bases read: TGCGCCAGCAGTCTTCAACCCCATGGCAGAGGCCAGATTGGACCC. This sequence encodes CASSLQPHGRGQIGP. The CDR3 reads in full as CASSLQPHGRGQIGPLHF.